The 20 T cell receptor beta chains in this list originate from one sample, sequenced in a study of low-dose radiotherapy and immunotherapy resistance in tumors. Primers targeting TRAV and TRBV primed first-strand cDNA, covering alpha and beta chains. With a constant-region primer and a V-primer adapter, TCRs were subjected to 20 PCR cycles of amplification. TCRdb used MiXCR to reprocess the reads, holding one entry per CDR3 protein. The repertoire holds several thousand distinct CDR3 sequences, about 70% seen once, with around 6.5% in the top ten. All receptors derive from a human donor with advanced metastatic prostate, ovarian, gallbladder or colorectal cancer (not recorded which). This table probably holds off-target reads from a library built for another chain.

The count of this clonotype is one. The chain is built from TRBV29-1 and TRBJ2-5, with D maybe TRBD2 (5 bases). This CDR3 region has 12 residues. Germline CDR1 SQVTM, CDR2 ANQGSEA. The V end was cut by 6 bases, the J end by 3 bases, with 11 bases between. As DNA, the CDR3 is TGCAGCGTCCGGACGGGGAAAGAGACCCAGTACTTC. It specifies CSVRTGKETQYF.

The chain employs TRBV29-1 and TRBJ2-6; D is ambiguous. CDR1 SQVTM and CDR2 ANQGSEA come from the germline V gene. This CDR3 region has 14 residues. Deletions cut 7 bases from V and 2 bases from J, with 12 bases between. The CDR3 nucleotides are TGCAGCGCCGCCGACAAGCCTGGGGCCAACGTCCTGACTTTC. This codes for CSAADKPGANVLTF.

The rearrangement links TRBV19 to TRBJ2-1, with 8 bases that match TRBD1. CDR3 size: 14 residues. From germline, CDR1 is LNHDA and CDR2 SQIVND (reference sequence). V gave up 7 bases and J gave up 2 bases; unmatched junction bases: 4. DNA for the CDR3: TGTGCCAGTACTGAGACAGGGGCCTACAATGAGCAGTTCTTC. This encodes CASTETGAYNEQFF.

V usage is TRBV7-2 and J usage is TRBJ1-4; D is unclear. Germline V gene lookup returns CDR1 SGHTA and CDR2 FQGNSA. V shed 3 bases and J shed 0 bases, with 11 bases lying between them. CDR3 length equals 16 residues. The CDR3 coding sequence is TGTGCCAGCAGCTTTAGGAGAGTAGCAACTAATGAAAAACTGTTTTTT. It is translated as CASSFRRVATNEKLFF.

The J gene is TRBJ2-7, the V gene TRBV3-1; TRBD2 aligns across 8 bases. Germline assignment: CDR1 LGHDT and CDR2 YNNKEL (reference sequence). CDR3 size: 15 residues. J was trimmed by 2 bases and V by 0 bases; bases with no gene match: 3. CDR3 coding DNA: TGTGCCAGCAGCCAAGATAGCGGGACCGCCTACGAGCAGTACTTC. Translating it yields CASSQDSGTAYEQYF.

This clonotype is deemed hyperexpanded. The chain joins TRBV3-1 to TRBJ1-1; D ambiguous. V was pared by 1 base and J by 3 bases, with 6 bases between. CDR3 length: 13 amino acids. The V gene's germline CDR1 is LGHDT and CDR2 YNNKEL (reference sequence). CDR3 residues: CASSQGEDTEAFF. CDR3 coding DNA: TGTGCCAGCAGCCAAGGGGAGGACACTGAAGCTTTCTTT.

Note on this clonotype: One end of the junction varies from germline; a read error may be responsible. This chain connects TRBV6-8 to TRBJ1-1; 9 bases match TRBD1. Looked up from germline, CDR1 is MNHGY and CDR2 is SAAAGT. The CDR3 is 15 residues long. CDR3 amino acids: CASTQGATGNTEAYF. In DNA, the CDR3 is TGTGCCAGCACACAGGGGGCTACTGGGAACACTGAAGCTTACTTT.

This clonotype turned up a few times. DNA of the CDR3: TGTGCCAGCAGCTTAGGGGGCGGGAGTAAAACCTACAATGAGCAGTTCTTC. The encoded protein is CASSLGGGSKTYNEQFF. This chain uses TRBV11-2 with TRBJ2-1; TRBD2 aligns across 7 bases. J gave up 2 bases and V 1 base, and 8 bases lay outside the gene matches. Germline-derived CDR1 and CDR2 are SGHAT and FQNNGV. The CDR3 has 17 amino acids. Based on the CDR3 plus reference TRBV11-2 and TRBJ2-1, the full variable domain is EAGVAQSPRYKIIEKRQSVAFWCNPISGHATLYWYQQILGQGPKLLIQFQNNGVVDDSQLPKDRFSAERLKGVDSTLKIQPAKLEDSAVYLCASSLGGGSKTYNEQFFGPGTRLTVL.

This chain connects TRBV6-2 or TRBV6-3 to TRBJ2-3, with 7 nucleotides matching TRBD2. The CDR3 contains 18 residues. After removal of 2 bases from V and 0 bases from J, the junction contained 11 bases not matched to a gene. The germline gives CDR1 MNHEY, CDR2 SVGEGT. The DNA for the CDR3 is TGTGCCAGCAGTTACGGTGCTAGCGGCAAACCTAGCACAGATACGCAGTATTTT. Translation: CASSYGASGKPSTDTQYF.

The chain recombines TRBV7-9 with TRBJ2-7, with D perhaps TRBD1 (5 bases). This CDR3 comprises 16 residues. Per the germline V gene, CDR1 is SEHNR and CDR2 is FQNEAQ (reference sequence). V shed 5 bases and J shed 2 bases, with 19 bases lying between them. The CDR3 region has the DNA TGTGCCAGCAGCCCCACCGGCATCAGGGAAACCTACGAGCAGTACTTC. Translated: CASSPTGIRETYEQYF.

The chain links TRBV5-1 to TRBJ2-1, with 13 bases fitting TRBD2. CDR1 is SGHRS and CDR2 is YFSETQ in the germline V gene. V shed 2 bases and J 3 bases; nucleotides not matched to a gene: 5. CDR3 size: 17 residues. In DNA form, the CDR3 reads TGCGCCAGCAGCTTCGGACTAGCGGGAGTTCACTACAATGAGCAGTTCTTC. This codes for CASSFGLAGVHYNEQFF.

The V and J genes are TRBV3-1 and TRBJ2-1, with 11 positions matching TRBD2. V shed 4 bases, J shed 3 bases, and the junction held 5 bases outside the gene matches. The CDR3 length is 16 residues. Germline V gives CDR1 LGHDT, CDR2 YNNKEL (reference sequence). CDR3 DNA sequence: TGTGCCAGCAGCCCCCTCGGACTAGCGGGCTACAATGAGCAGTTCTTC. Translated: CASSPLGLAGYNEQFF.

This chain connects TRBV28 to TRBJ2-7; 7 nucleotides align to TRBD1. The CDR3 runs 15 residues. The V gene's germline CDR1 is MDHEN and CDR2 SYDVKM. Trimming at V came to 3 bases and at J to 3 bases, leaving 8 bases not matched to a gene. CDR3 DNA: TGTGCCAGCAGTTTCAACGACAGGGTGCGCTACGAGCAGTACTTC. Its translation: CASSFNDRVRYEQYF. The variable domain in full, with the rest retrieved from reference TRBV28 and TRBJ2-7, is DVKVTQSSRYLVKRTGEKVFLECVQDMDHENMFWYRQDPGLGLRLIYFSYDVKMKEKGDIPEGYSVSREKKERFSLILESASTNQTSMYLCASSFNDRVRYEQYFGPGTRLTVT.

This clonotype came up a few times. The gene calls are TRBV14 and TRBJ1-1, with unresolved D. The germline gives CDR1 SGHDN, CDR2 FVKESK. Deletions cut 1 base from V and 0 bases from J, with 3 bases between. The CDR3 is 13 amino acids. CDR3 nucleotides: TGTGCCAGCAGCCAAGCCCTGAACACTGAAGCTTTCTTT. This translates into CASSQALNTEAFF.

The table lists this clonotype with a few counts. The chain employs TRBV28 and TRBJ2-1, with D possibly being TRBD1 or TRBD2 (6 bases each). Germline values: CDR1 MDHEN, CDR2 SYDVKM. V was pared by 4 bases and J by 7 bases, with 11 bases between. The CDR3 runs to 13 residues. The CDR3 DNA reads TGTGCCAGCAGTTCCGGGGGCAGGAATGAGCAGTTCTTC. Amino acid sequence: CASSSGGRNEQFF.

This clonotype showed up just once. V usage is TRBV2 and J usage is TRBJ2-5, with D perhaps assigned TRBD1 or TRBD2 (5 bases each). Deletions cut 1 base from V and 7 bases from J, with 13 bases between. Germline CDR1 reads SNHLY; CDR2 reads FYNNEI. The CDR3 has 14 residues. CDR3 coding DNA: TGTGCCAGCAGTGAAGGGGGCGCGGGCAGGACCCAGTACTTC. This codes for CASSEGGAGRTQYF.

V gene TRBV5-6 combines with J gene TRBJ2-5; 8 nucleotides match TRBD2. The CDR3 runs 15 residues. The junction had 7 bases not matched to a gene; V was cut back by 2 bases and J by 4 bases. Germline loops: CDR1 SGHDT, CDR2 YYEEEE. For the CDR3, the DNA is TGTGCCAGCAGCTTAGTGGGGACTAGACGAGAGACCCAGTACTTC. Encoded protein: CASSLVGTRRETQYF.

J is TRBJ2-3 and V is TRBV11-2; possibly TRBD2 for D (6 bases). The germline V gene encodes CDR1 SGHAT and CDR2 FQNNGV. V lost 5 bases, J lost 0 bases, and 21 bases lay in between. The CDR3 runs 18 residues. CDR3 in DNA: TGTGCCAGCAGCCTATCACATTTAGCGGTCCCTAGCACAGATACGCAGTATTTT. Protein sequence: CASSLSHLAVPSTDTQYF.

The V and J genes are TRBV5-5 and TRBJ1-1; a weak D match, TRBD1 (5 bases). The V and J ends lost 3 bases and 2 bases respectively, with 11 bases between them. The CDR3 is 14 amino acids. In germline, CDR1 is SGHKS, CDR2 YYEKEE (reference sequence). The CDR3 region is CASSWSQGNTEAFF. In nucleotides, the CDR3 is TGTGCCAGCAGCTGGTCGCAGGGTAACACTGAAGCTTTCTTT.

This chain joins TRBV2 and TRBJ2-7; 8 bases agree with TRBD2. This CDR3 comprises 14 residues. V trimming: 7 bases; J trimming: 6 bases; junction bases outside the gene matches: 11. Germline CDR1 SNHLY, CDR2 FYNNEI. The CDR3 loop reads CASTRGASGLEQYF. CDR3 DNA: TGTGCCAGCACCCGGGGGGCTAGCGGGCTCGAGCAGTACTTC.